This T cell receptor (beta chain) was recovered during a study of T cell responses to AZD1222 COVID-19 vaccine. Measured with immunoSEQ multiplex PCR; TCRdb has only the in-frame clones, and not every one. This table holds 14,000 or so clones, 70% to 85% found once. Study-wide findings and caveats: Of the AZD1222 recipients, only 6 or 7 were seropositive at baseline. Clonal diversity may have been underestimated in mostly white British donors. Repertoire collection took place solely once the T cell response had peaked.

CDR1 is DFQATT and CDR2 is SNEGSKA in the germline V gene (reference sequence). Trimming at V came to 4 bases and at J to 7 bases, leaving 3 bases not matched to a gene. This CDR3 spans 11 amino acids. This clone was found once. Its cognate antigen is unknown. The chain links TRBV20-1 to TRBJ1-2; 7 bases align to TRBD1. The sample in question was peripheral blood, obtained 28 days after the second AZD1222 dose. This TCR came from an adult who received the AZD1222 COVID-19 vaccine. CDR3 loop: CSAKTGVGYTF. In DNA form, the CDR3 reads TGCAGTGCTAAAACAGGGGTTGGCTACACCTTC.